This T cell receptor (beta chain) was captured by sequencing in a study of cytomegalovirus exposure and HLA in healthy donors. Trimming cost V 10 bases and J 0 bases, with 12 bases left between them. CDR3 size: 13 residues. In germline, CDR1 is MNHNY, CDR2 SVGAGI (reference sequence). Profiling relied on immunoSEQ multiplex PCR, and the TCRdb table lists in-frame clones only, not all of them. The data contain 50,000 to 70,000 clones, approximately 95% of them seen just once; the ten biggest clones take up approximately 5%. This TCR derives from a woman aged 18 to 35 in good health and CMV-seropositive. The specimen sequenced was PBMCs. The J gene is TRBJ1-1, the V gene TRBV6-6, with D unresolved. The DNA of the CDR3 is TGTGCCATCGGACTGTCCATGAACACTGAAGCTTTCTTT. Protein: CAIGLSMNTEAFF.